These T cell receptor beta chains were read from a single sample in a study of cytomegalovirus exposure and HLA in healthy donors. TCRdb's copy holds only in-frame clones and misses some; the assay was immunoSEQ multiplex PCR. The repertoire holds over 85,000 clones, nearly 80% seen once, with 3.8% in the top ten. The specimen sequenced was PBMCs. Receptors were obtained from a woman between 40 and 50 years old in good health and CMV-seronegative. CDR3s include the opening cysteine and the closing phenylalanine or tryptophan. A D gene is named only where the DNA matches it firmly. Part of the rows lack a size; the others show once, few, many or a class for expanded clones.

V: TRBV6-5
length: 16
size: .
J: TRBJ2-3
D: .
CDR3: CASSYAGAGLTDTQYF
DNA: TGTGCCAGCAGTTACGCGGGGGCGGGCTTAACAGATACGCAGTATTTT

V: TRBV9
length: 14
size: .
J: TRBJ2-2
D: .
CDR3: CASSVGGSTGELFF
DNA: TGTGCCAGCAGCGTAGGCGGGTCAACCGGGGAGCTGTTTTTT

V: TRBV2
length: 15
size: .
J: TRBJ1-5
D: TRBD1
CDR3: CASSLRQGANQPQHF
DNA: TGTGCCAGCAGTTTGAGACAGGGGGCGAATCAGCCCCAGCATTTT

V: TRBV9
length: 15
size: .
J: TRBJ1-4
D: TRBD1
CDR3: CASSMTGGRNEKLFF
DNA: TGTGCCAGCAGCATGACAGGGGGAAGAAATGAAAAACTGTTTTTT

V: TRBV7-9
length: 14
size: .
J: TRBJ2-5
D: TRBD2
CDR3: CSSEERGVQETQYF
DNA: TGTTCCAGCGAGGAGCGGGGGGTCCAAGAGACCCAGTACTTC

V: TRBV30
length: 15
size: .
J: TRBJ2-7
D: .
CDR3: CAWSALVQGPYEQYF
DNA: TGTGCCTGGAGTGCACTAGTACAGGGCCCCTACGAGCAGTACTTC

V: TRBV5-1
length: 12
size: .
J: TRBJ2-3
D: .
CDR3: CASSLDGNTQYF
DNA: TGCGCCAGCAGCTTGGACGGGAATACGCAGTATTTT

V: TRBV9
length: 14
size: .
J: TRBJ1-6
D: .
CDR3: CASSGAGDSSPLHF
DNA: TGTGCCAGCAGTGGGGCGGGGGATAGTTCACCCCTCCACTTT

V: TRBV7-2
length: 17
size: .
J: TRBJ1-5
D: TRBD1
CDR3: CASSLGRWDSSNQPQHF
DNA: TGTGCCAGCAGCTTAGGCCGGTGGGACAGCAGCAATCAGCCCCAGCATTTT

V: TRBV7-2
length: 15
size: .
J: TRBJ1-1
D: TRBD1
CDR3: CASSARQGANTEAFF
DNA: TGTGCCAGCAGCGCTCGACAGGGGGCGAATACTGAAGCTTTCTTT

V: TRBV28
length: 14
size: .
J: TRBJ2-7
D: TRBD1
CDR3: CASSLATGTYEQYF
DNA: TGTGCCAGCAGTTTAGCGACAGGGACCTACGAGCAGTACTTC

V: TRBV30
length: 10
size: .
J: TRBJ2-5
D: .
CDR3: CAWGADTQYF
DNA: TGTGCCTGGGGGGCCGATACCCAGTACTTC

V: TRBV6-4
length: 15
size: once
J: TRBJ1-2
D: TRBD1
CDR3: CASSRTGGASGGYTF
DNA: TGTGCCAGCAGTCGGACAGGGGGCGCGTCTGGTGGCTACACCTTC

V: TRBV19
length: 15
size: .
J: TRBJ1-5
D: TRBD1
CDR3: CASSWGTGSNQPQHF
DNA: TGTGCCAGTAGTTGGGGGACAGGTAGCAATCAGCCCCAGCATTTT

V: TRBV7-9
length: 15
size: once
J: TRBJ2-7
D: TRBD1
CDR3: CASSPGWTGQYEQYF
DNA: TGTGCCAGCAGCCCTGGATGGACAGGCCAGTACGAGCAGTACTTC

V: TRBV30
length: 13
size: .
J: TRBJ2-7
D: TRBD1
CDR3: CAWRTTGVYEQYF
DNA: TGTGCCTGGAGAACTACAGGGGTTTACGAGCAGTACTTC

V: TRBV30
length: 16
size: once
J: TRBJ1-5
D: .
CDR3: CAWSVPNGAGDQPQNF
DNA: TGTGCCTGGAGTGTCCCCAATGGGGCAGGCGATCAGCCCCAGAATTTT

V: TRBV7-9
length: 16
size: .
J: TRBJ1-2
D: .
CDR3: CASSLSIDSATYGYTF
DNA: TGTGCCAGCAGCTTATCCATAGACAGTGCTACCTATGGCTACACCTTC

V: TRBV19
length: 17
size: .
J: TRBJ2-5
D: TRBD1
CDR3: CASSPLTGGVSWETQYF
DNA: TGTGCCAGTAGTCCCCTGACAGGGGGCGTATCTTGGGAGACCCAGTACTTC

V: TRBV30
length: 16
size: .
J: TRBJ1-3
D: .
CDR3: CAWDETGGASGNTIYF
DNA: TGTGCCTGGGATGAGACCGGAGGGGCTTCTGGAAACACCATATATTTT

V: TRBV11-2
length: 14
size: .
J: TRBJ1-6
D: .
CDR3: CASSSDGDNSPLHF
DNA: TGTGCCAGCAGCTCCGACGGAGATAATTCACCCCTCCACTTT

V: TRBV28
length: 13
size: .
J: TRBJ1-4
D: .
CDR3: CASNTGGREKLFF
DNA: TGTGCCAGCAATACTGGTGGGCGTGAAAAACTGTTTTTT

V: TRBV7-3
length: 16
size: .
J: TRBJ2-1
D: TRBD2
CDR3: CASSLTGGGQNNEQFF
DNA: TGTGCCAGCAGCTTAACCGGCGGGGGGCAAAACAATGAGCAGTTCTTC

V: TRBV30
length: 15
size: .
J: TRBJ1-1
D: .
CDR3: CAWSVSPGSNTEAFF
DNA: TGTGCCTGGAGTGTATCACCGGGGTCAAACACTGAAGCTTTCTTT

V: TRBV2
length: 14
size: .
J: TRBJ1-5
D: .
CDR3: CASSEDYRYQPQHF
DNA: TGTGCCAGCAGTGAAGACTACCGATATCAGCCCCAGCATTTT

V: TRBV28
length: 15
size: .
J: TRBJ2-3
D: TRBD2
CDR3: CASIAGGRRTDTQYF
DNA: TGTGCCAGCATAGCGGGGGGCCGTCGCACAGATACGCAGTATTTT

V: TRBV5-1
length: 14
size: few
J: TRBJ1-1
D: .
CDR3: CASRPTTDNTEAFF
DNA: TGCGCCAGCAGACCAACGACAGATAACACTGAAGCTTTCTTT

V: TRBV4-1
length: 13
size: few
J: TRBJ2-7
D: .
CDR3: CASSRSGNYEQYF
DNA: TGCGCCAGCAGCCGTAGCGGAAACTACGAGCAGTACTTC

V: TRBV15
length: 15
size: .
J: TRBJ2-3
D: .
CDR3: CATSRDRGSTDTQYF
DNA: TGTGCCACCAGCAGAGACAGGGGAAGCACAGATACGCAGTATTTT

V: TRBV5-4
length: 17
size: .
J: TRBJ1-6
D: TRBD1
CDR3: CASSLEQGRRYNSPLHF
DNA: TGTGCCAGCAGCTTGGAACAGGGGCGCAGGTATAATTCACCCCTCCACTTT

V: TRBV7-2
length: 15
size: .
J: TRBJ1-1
D: TRBD1
CDR3: CASSFGTGANTEAFF
DNA: TGTGCCAGCAGCTTCGGCACAGGGGCAAACACTGAAGCTTTCTTT

V: TRBV4-2
length: 15
size: .
J: TRBJ2-7
D: .
CDR3: CASSRGGGDSYEQYF
DNA: TGTGCCAGCAGCCGCGGAGGGGGCGACTCCTACGAGCAGTACTTC

V: TRBV30
length: 11
size: few
J: TRBJ1-1
D: .
CDR3: CAWGRGDEAFF
DNA: TGTGCCTGGGGGCGGGGGGACGAAGCTTTCTTT

V: TRBV7-9
length: 16
size: .
J: TRBJ1-4
D: .
CDR3: CASSLDGALGNEKLFF
DNA: TGTGCCAGCAGCTTAGATGGGGCGCTGGGGAATGAAAAACTGTTTTTT

V: TRBV18
length: 15
size: .
J: TRBJ2-7
D: .
CDR3: CASSQGQSSSYEQYF
DNA: TGTGCCAGCTCACAAGGACAGTCGAGCTCCTACGAGCAGTACTTC

V: TRBV7-2
length: 14
size: .
J: TRBJ1-1
D: TRBD1
CDR3: CASSTRQGRGEAFF
DNA: TGTGCCAGCAGCACAAGACAGGGGAGGGGAGAAGCTTTCTTT

V: TRBV7-3
length: 18
size: .
J: TRBJ2-1
D: TRBD2
CDR3: CASSSVSGLAGKYNEQFF
DNA: TGTGCCAGCAGCTCGGTTTCGGGACTAGCGGGGAAATACAATGAGCAGTTCTTC

V: TRBV7-9
length: 14
size: .
J: TRBJ1-2
D: .
CDR3: CASTLSGVGYGYTF
DNA: TGTGCCAGCACCCTTTCAGGGGTGGGCTATGGCTACACCTTC

V: TRBV28
length: 14
size: few
J: TRBJ1-4
D: TRBD1
CDR3: CASSSGQGRGKLFF
DNA: TGTGCCAGCAGTTCGGGACAGGGTAGGGGAAAACTGTTTTTT

V: TRBV5-4
length: 14
size: once
J: TRBJ2-7
D: .
CDR3: CASRTPDSPYEQYF
DNA: TGTGCCAGCCGGACCCCGGACAGCCCCTACGAGCAGTACTTC

V: TRBV7-2
length: 16
size: .
J: TRBJ1-4
D: .
CDR3: CASSYLTGGGGEKLFF
DNA: TGTGCCAGCAGTTACCTAACCGGGGGGGGCGGTGAAAAACTGTTTTTT

V: TRBV7-9
length: 12
size: .
J: TRBJ2-7
D: TRBD2
CDR3: CALGLAEYEQYF
DNA: TGTGCCCTCGGACTAGCGGAGTACGAGCAGTACTTC

V: TRBV18
length: 15
size: few
J: TRBJ1-5
D: .
CDR3: CASSPRGGSNQPQHF
DNA: TGTGCCAGCTCACCCCGGGGGGGTAGCAATCAGCCCCAGCATTTT

V: TRBV2
length: 11
size: .
J: TRBJ2-7
D: .
CDR3: CASAGSYEQYF
DNA: TGTGCCAGTGCGGGCTCCTACGAGCAGTACTTC

V: TRBV27
length: 15
size: .
J: TRBJ2-2
D: TRBD1
CDR3: CASSWGQTNTGELFF
DNA: TGTGCCAGCAGTTGGGGACAGACGAACACCGGGGAGCTGTTTTTT

V: TRBV10-3
length: 12
size: .
J: TRBJ2-5
D: .
CDR3: CAISNLGETQYF
DNA: TGTGCCATCAGTAACCTCGGGGAGACCCAGTACTTC

V: TRBV5-1
length: 13
size: .
J: TRBJ1-1
D: TRBD1
CDR3: CASSLGDRGPAFF
DNA: TGCGCCAGCAGCTTGGGGGACAGGGGACCAGCTTTCTTT

V: TRBV5-1
length: 15
size: .
J: TRBJ2-4
D: TRBD2
CDR3: CASSLLGGGTNIQYF
DNA: TGCGCCAGCAGCTTGCTGGGCGGGGGGACGAACATTCAGTACTTC

V: TRBV28
length: 16
size: .
J: TRBJ2-7
D: TRBD2
CDR3: CASGGTSGGQNYEQYF
DNA: TGTGCCAGCGGGGGGACTAGCGGGGGACAAAACTACGAGCAGTACTTC

V: TRBV29-1
length: 14
size: .
J: TRBJ2-7
D: TRBD1
CDR3: CSVELTGGTYEQYF
DNA: TGCAGCGTTGAACTGACAGGGGGCACCTACGAGCAGTACTTC

V: TRBV5-1
length: 13
size: few
J: TRBJ2-1
D: TRBD1
CDR3: CASSWDRGNEQFF
DNA: TGCGCCAGCAGCTGGGACAGGGGAAATGAGCAGTTCTTC

V: TRBV30
length: 12
size: once
J: TRBJ2-7
D: TRBD2
CDR3: CAWGTSRYEQYF
DNA: TGTGCCTGGGGGACTAGCAGGTACGAGCAGTACTTC

V: TRBV19
length: 14
size: once
J: TRBJ1-1
D: TRBD1
CDR3: CASNEDRVSTEAFF
DNA: TGTGCCAGTAACGAGGACAGGGTCAGCACTGAAGCTTTCTTT

V: TRBV28
length: 16
size: .
J: TRBJ2-7
D: TRBD2
CDR3: CASSLWLAGSSYEQYF
DNA: TGTGCCAGCAGTTTATGGCTAGCGGGGTCCTCCTACGAGCAGTACTTC